Listed below are T cell receptor beta chains from one sample, sequenced in a study of blood T cell repertoires in COVID-19. TCRdb keeps only in-frame clones here, not all; method: immunoSEQ multiplex PCR. The sample lists about 180,000 clones; about nine tenths were seen once. The specimen sequenced was peripheral blood. Every receptor here comes from a young man who had recovered from COVID-19. Each CDR3 is given with its conserved first and last residue. The D gene is left open where the match is weak. Clone size is stated in some rows and not others, as once, few, many or a class when expanded.

TRBJ1-1 | TRBV18 | 13 | . | once | TGTGCCAGCTCATCGGACAGCAACACTGAAGCTTTCTTT | CASSSDSNTEAFF
TRBJ2-2 | TRBV2 | 15 | . | . | TGTGCCAGCAGGTTGACAGACGCGAACACCGGGGAGCTGTTTTTT | CASRLTDANTGELFF
TRBJ1-1 | TRBV6-5 | 15 | TRBD1 | . | TGTGCCAGCAGTTGGTTGACAGGGAGGAACACTGAAGCTTTCTTT | CASSWLTGRNTEAFF
TRBJ2-7 | TRBV5-1 | 14 | TRBD1 | . | TGCGCCAGCAGCCTCGGACAGGGTTACTACGAGCAGTACTTC | CASSLGQGYYEQYF
TRBJ2-3 | TRBV7-2 | 15 | TRBD2 | . | TGTGCCAGCAGCCCTAGCGGCACCCGCACAGATACGCAGTATTTT | CASSPSGTRTDTQYF
TRBJ1-1 | TRBV29-1 | 13 | . | once | TGCAGCTCTCGACAGACAGAGAACACTGAAGCTTTCTTT | CSSRQTENTEAFF
TRBJ2-7 | TRBV6-5 | 12 | TRBD1 | . | TGTGCCACTGGGACAGGGGAATACGAGCAGTACTTC | CATGTGEYEQYF
TRBJ2-7 | TRBV18 | 13 | . | . | TGTGCCAGCTCACCACTTCAGGATACCGAGCAGTACTTC | CASSPLQDTEQYF
TRBJ2-2 | TRBV28 | 15 | TRBD1 | . | TGTGCCAGCAGTAACACCCTCCAGGGGGCCGGGGAGCTGTTTTTT | CASSNTLQGAGELFF
TRBJ2-7 | TRBV28 | 15 | TRBD1 | . | TGTGCCAGCAAGCGGACAGGGATTGATGGCCGCGAGCAGTACTTC | CASKRTGIDGREQYF
TRBJ2-1 | TRBV28 | 15 | TRBD2 | . | TGTGCCAGCAGTTTCGTTGTAGCGGGGGACAATGAGCAGTTCTTC | CASSFVVAGDNEQFF
TRBJ2-7 | TRBV4-1 | 15 | . | . | TGCGCCAGCAGCCAAGAGGCGAGCGACGGGTACGAGCAGTACTTC | CASSQEASDGYEQYF
TRBJ2-5 | TRBV7-9 | 16 | . | . | TGTGCCAGCAGCCCAACCGGAGGACGGGGACAAGAGACCCAGTACTTC | CASSPTGGRGQETQYF
TRBJ1-4 | TRBV25-1 | 14 | . | . | TGTGCCAGCAGTGGAAGGGAGCGGAGTGAAAAACTGTTTTTT | CASSGRERSEKLFF
TRBJ2-3 | TRBV27 | 17 | TRBD2 | . | TGTGCCAGCAGTATCTCTCCGGGACTAGCGGGAGCAGATACGCAGTATTTT | CASSISPGLAGADTQYF
TRBJ1-1 | TRBV19 | 14 | TRBD1 | . | TGTGCCAGTAGTGTCGACAGGGGACGTAGTGAAGCTTTCTTT | CASSVDRGRSEAFF
TRBJ2-7 | TRBV27 | 14 | . | . | TGTGCCAGCAGTGGGGCCGCCGCCTCCTACGAGCAGTACTTC | CASSGAAASYEQYF
TRBJ1-5 | TRBV7-8 | 15 | . | . | TGTGCCAGCAGCTTTACAGGGAGGGGCAATCAGCCCCAGCATTTT | CASSFTGRGNQPQHF
TRBJ2-7 | TRBV5-6 | 12 | . | . | TGTGCCAGCAGCTCCGGAGCTTACGAGCAGTACTTC | CASSSGAYEQYF
TRBJ1-1 | TRBV27 | 14 | . | . | TGTGCCAGCAGTTTATGGGGGGTGAACACTGAAGCTTTCTTT | CASSLWGVNTEAFF
TRBJ2-3 | TRBV6-5 | 15 | TRBD2 | . | TGTGCCAGCAGTCCCTGGACTAGCGGGAGAGATACGCAGTATTTT | CASSPWTSGRDTQYF
TRBJ1-1 | TRBV18 | 15 | . | . | TGTGCCAGCTCACCAAGGGCAGGGCCTAGGACTGAAGCTTTCTTT | CASSPRAGPRTEAFF
TRBJ2-3 | TRBV7-6 | 16 | . | . | TGTGCCAGCAGCTTAGGGGCCTCGGTCCCGGCCGGTACGCAGTATTTT | CASSLGASVPAGTQYF
TRBJ1-3 | TRBV5-6 | 17 | . | . | TGTGCCAGCAGCTTGCAGACACTCCCAAGCACCGGAAACACCATATATTTT | CASSLQTLPSTGNTIYF
TRBJ2-1 | TRBV7-9 | 15 | . | medium-sized | TGTGCCAGCAGCTTAAGGCGGTTATGGGAGTATGAGCAGTTCTTC | CASSLRRLWEYEQFF
TRBJ1-2 | TRBV28 | 15 | . | . | TGTGCCAGCAGTTTCCTCAACAGGGCTAACTATGGCTACACCTTC | CASSFLNRANYGYTF
TRBJ2-2 | TRBV4-2 | 18 | TRBD2 | once | TGTGCCAGCAGCCAAGATCCGAGGGCGGGAGGACCGGCCGGGGAGCTGTTTTTT | CASSQDPRAGGPAGELFF
TRBJ2-7 | TRBV7-9 | 13 | . | . | TGTGCCAGCAGCTTATCAGGGGCCTACGAGCAGTACTTC | CASSLSGAYEQYF
TRBJ1-5 | TRBV30 | 14 | . | . | TGTGCCTGGAGTCGACAGACGGGCAATCAGCCCCAGCATTTT | CAWSRQTGNQPQHF
TRBJ2-2 | TRBV5-6 | 11 | . | . | TGTGCCAGCAGCTTCGCCGGGGAGCTGTTTTTT | CASSFAGELFF
TRBJ2-7 | TRBV28 | 17 | . | . | TGTGCCAGCAGTCCGGCGTTCTGGGGGCGGCAAACCTACGAGCAGTACTTC | CASSPAFWGRQTYEQYF
TRBJ2-7 | TRBV4-2 | 14 | TRBD2 | . | TGTGCCAGCAGCCCCAGCGGGAACCCCTACGAGCAGTACTTC | CASSPSGNPYEQYF
TRBJ2-2 | TRBV5-8 | 15 | . | . | TGTGCCAGCAGCTTGATGGGGGCCGGATCCGGGGAGCTGTTTTTT | CASSLMGAGSGELFF
TRBJ1-6 | TRBV3-1/TRBV3-2 | 18 | TRBD1 | few | TGTGCCAGCAGCCTTGGACAGGGGGGGAGCTCCTATAATTCACCCCTCCACTTT | CASSLGQGGSSYNSPLHF
TRBJ1-2 | TRBV10-2 | 13 | TRBD1 | . | TGCGCCAGCAGGACGGGACAGAATTATGGCTACACCTTC | CASRTGQNYGYTF
TRBJ2-1 | TRBV18 | 12 | . | . | TGTGCCAGCTCACCCGCGGACAATGAGCAGTTCTTC | CASSPADNEQFF